These 22 T cell receptor beta chains share one sample of origin, sequenced in a study of CD8 T cells in Susac syndrome. A quantity of about 0.5 to 1 ug RNA underwent reverse transcription using random hexamers. MiXCR was run by TCRdb on the immunoSEQ multiplex PCR reads, yielding one entry per CDR3 protein. The sample comprises more than 100,000 distinct CDR3 sequences, roughly 80% of which are singletons, and 0.45% to 0.6% rests with the top ten. Material: CD8+ T cells from PBMCs. The source is a human donor with multiple sclerosis.

This chain links TRBV24-1 with TRBJ2-2; weak D call: TRBD2 (5 bases). The length of the CDR3 is 16 residues. With 1 base removed from V and 4 bases from J, the gap between germline ends came to 12 bases. Germline V gene data show CDR1 as KGHDR and CDR2 as SFDVKD. The CDR3 sequence: CATSDFRGKGTGELFF. The CDR3 DNA follows: TGTGCCACCAGTGATTTCCGAGGGAAGGGCACCGGGGAGCTGTTTTTT.

The chain combines TRBV6-5 with TRBJ2-3, with no clear D. CDR3 size: 14 residues. Per germline, CDR1 MNHEY and CDR2 SVGAGI. Trimming pared 2 bases from V and 1 base from J, leaving 7 bases between. DNA of the CDR3: TGTGCCAGCAGTTACGTCGGCGGCACAGATACGCAGTATTTT. Its translation: CASSYVGGTDTQYF.

The CDR3 region has the DNA TGTGCCAGCAGCTTAGGCGGGACCGCAGATACGCAGTATTTT. Residues: CASSLGGTADTQYF. This chain links TRBV7-2 with TRBJ2-3; the D gene is possibly TRBD2 (6 bases). Trimming shortened V by 1 base and J by 4 bases, and 9 bases separated the two germline ends. The CDR3 is 14 residues long. The V gene's germline CDR1 is SGHTA and CDR2 FQGNSA.

This clonotype has only a few counts. The chain has TRBV7-2 and TRBJ1-2, with D possibly matching TRBD1 (6 bases). This CDR3 has 14 amino acids. From germline, CDR1 is SGHTA and CDR2 FQGNSA. Trimming pared 0 bases from V and 6 bases from J, leaving 11 bases between. CDR3 nucleotides: TGTGCCAGCAGCTTAGCGGCAGGGGAAGATGGCTACACCTTC. Its translation is CASSLAAGEDGYTF.

This chain links TRBV9 with TRBJ1-1; maybe TRBD1 (5 bases). Germline V gene sequence: CDR1 SGDLS, CDR2 YYNGEE. This CDR3 spans 15 amino acids. V lost 4 bases and J 4 bases, leaving 17 bases between the germline ends. The CDR3 DNA is TGTGCCAGCAGCTCAACTAGGGTGGGGGGCACTGAAGCTTTCTTT. It codes for CASSSTRVGGTEAFF.

V and J are TRBV12-3 or TRBV12-4 and TRBJ2-1, with 7 positions matching TRBD1. The junction had 3 bases not matched to a gene; V was cut back by 3 bases and J by 7 bases. The CDR3 totals 13 residues. CDR3 DNA: TGTGCCAGCAGTTTCGGGACAGCGAATGAGCAGTTCTTC. This encodes CASSFGTANEQFF.

The V call is TRBV16, the J call TRBJ1-2, with TRBD1 identical over 9 bases. J was trimmed by 6 bases and V by 4 bases; bases with no gene match: 6. CDR1 and CDR2 from the germline V gene are KGHSY and FQNENV. This CDR3 contains 14 residues. The CDR3 nucleotides read TGTGCCAGCAGCCCGGGACAGGGTCCAAATGGCTACACCTTC. The encoded protein is CASSPGQGPNGYTF.

This sequence joins TRBV7-9 and TRBJ2-3, with D hard to call. V was shortened by 5 bases and J by 2 bases, with 14 bases between the two germline ends. The CDR3 extends over 15 amino acids. CDR1 and CDR2 (germline): SEHNR, FQNEAQ (reference sequence). For the CDR3, the DNA is TGTGCCAGCAGCCCCGCAATCCTAAACACAGATACGCAGTATTTT. Amino acid sequence: CASSPAILNTDTQYF.

J is TRBJ1-5 and V is TRBV6-5; D ambiguous. The CDR3 is 14 residues long. V lost 6 bases to trimming and J lost 5 bases, with 14 bases between them. CDR1 MNHEY and CDR2 SVGAGI come from the germline V gene. CDR3 protein: CASRGVGWDQPQHF. The CDR3 DNA is TGTGCCAGCAGGGGTGTGGGTTGGGATCAGCCCCAGCATTTT.

This clonotype was picked up a small number of times. V is TRBV12-3 or TRBV12-4 and J is TRBJ2-1; 9 bases agree with TRBD2. This CDR3 has 15 residues. With V trimmed by 7 bases and J by 6 bases, 10 bases remained unmatched. In DNA form, the CDR3 reads TGTGCCAGCAACATAGCGGGAGCGGATATCAATGAGCAGTTCTTC. Its translation is CASNIAGADINEQFF.

In this sample, this clonotype turned up once. The chain links TRBV4-2 to TRBJ2-1, with 15 bases lining up with TRBD2. Germline trimming cut 3 bases from V and 8 bases from J; bases unmatched to any gene: 20. Looked up from germline, CDR1 is LGHNA and CDR2 is YNFKEQ. The CDR3 covers 21 residues. CDR3 protein: CASSQSGPGLAGGLAKYEQFF. The DNA of the CDR3 is TGTGCCAGCAGCCAGTCTGGGCCGGGACTAGCGGGAGGATTAGCAAAGTATGAGCAGTTCTTC.

CDR3 in DNA: TGTGCCAGCAGCGGACCAATCGGGGCCTACAATGAGCAGTTCTTC. This sequence encodes CASSGPIGAYNEQFF. The rearrangement joins TRBV9 to TRBJ2-1, with a tentative D call TRBD2 (5 bases). The V end was cut by 3 bases, the J end by 2 bases, with 12 bases between. CDR1 and CDR2 (germline): SGDLS, YYNGEE. This CDR3 is built from 15 residues.

The V and J genes are TRBV30 and TRBJ2-7; TRBD1 matches 11 bases. Unmatched junction bases numbered 8, after V lost 4 bases and J lost 6 bases. There are 14 residues in the CDR3. Germline V lookup: CDR1 GTSNPN, CDR2 SVGIG (reference sequence). DNA for the CDR3: TGTGCCTGGATCGGGACAGGGGGAATCGGCGAGCAGTACGTC. This sequence encodes CAWIGTGGIGEQYV.

V is TRBV19 and J is TRBJ2-2, with D possibly matching TRBD2 (5 bases). Germline assignment: CDR1 LNHDA and CDR2 SQIVND (reference sequence). The length of the CDR3 is 18 residues. Trimming left V 6 bases short and J 1 base short, with 21 bases between. CDR3 loop: CASRRGRRWTENTGELFF. As DNA, the CDR3 is TGTGCCAGTAGACGGGGTAGGAGGTGGACGGAGAACACCGGGGAGCTGTTTTTT.

This clonotype is a singleton in its sample. V usage is TRBV4-1 and J usage is TRBJ1-1, with TRBD1 as a possible D gene (5 bases). The CDR3 has 13 amino acids. The ends were cut back, 3 bases at V and 7 bases at J, with 12 bases in the middle. Germline CDR1 and CDR2: MGHRA and YSYEKL. CDR3 coding DNA: TGCGCCAGCAGCCATAGGGGTTCTAATGAAGCTTTCTTT. Amino acid sequence: CASSHRGSNEAFF.

This chain uses TRBV12-3 or TRBV12-4 with TRBJ2-6, with 12 bases lining up with TRBD1. The CDR3 contains 20 residues. The V and J ends lost 4 bases and 2 bases, in that order; junction bases with no gene match: 12. CDR3: CASSSVSGTGGVTGANVLTF. The CDR3 DNA is TGTGCCAGCAGTTCGGTCTCCGGGACAGGGGGCGTAACTGGGGCCAACGTCCTGACTTTC.

This chain joins TRBV6-5 and TRBJ2-7; D uncertain. The germline V gene encodes CDR1 MNHEY and CDR2 SVGAGI. The CDR3 consists of 13 residues. V lost 0 bases and J 9 bases, leaving 12 bases between the germline ends. The CDR3 is CASSYSSLGVQYV. As DNA, the CDR3 is TGTGCCAGCAGTTACTCGTCCCTTGGGGTGCAGTACGTC.

This rearrangement joins TRBV27 to TRBJ2-4; D is perhaps TRBD1 or TRBD2 (5 bases each). The ends were cut back, 3 bases at V and 10 bases at J, with 13 bases in the middle. Germline CDR1 reads MNHEY; CDR2 reads SMNVEV (reference sequence). There are 13 residues in the CDR3. CDR3 region: CASSLGRISIQYF. In DNA, the CDR3 is TGTGCCAGCAGTTTGGGACGAATCTCAATTCAGTACTTC.

The chain couples TRBV29-1 to TRBJ1-1, with D unclear. CDR1 is SQVTM and CDR2 is ANQGSEA in the germline V gene. V was cut by 8 bases and J by 4 bases, with 14 bases left in between. The CDR3 is 12 amino acids. The chain's CDR3 is CSTAPGGTEAFF. The CDR3 DNA sequence: TGCAGCACCGCACCGGGAGGCACTGAAGCTTTCTTT.

This clonotype was seen just once. Its ends do not fully match the called genes, so a read error is possible. The chain is built from TRBV5-6 and TRBJ2-5; tentative D call: TRBD1 (6 bases). Germline CDR1 reads SGHDT; CDR2 reads YYEEEE. This CDR3 comprises 21 residues. CDR3 residues: CASSFYQHQLSTGHLQETQYF. CDR3 nucleotide sequence: TGTGCTAGCAGCTTTTACCAGCATCAGTTGTCGACGGGACACTTACAAGAGACCCAGTACTTC.

This chain uses TRBV5-1 with TRBJ2-4; TRBD1 is a possible D gene (5 bases). The CDR3 loop spans 14 amino acids. Germline V gene data show CDR1 as SGHRS and CDR2 as YFSETQ. Trimming cost V 0 bases and J 7 bases, with 11 bases left between them. CDR3: CASSLAVPGNIQYF. The DNA of the CDR3 is TGCGCCAGCAGCTTGGCTGTCCCAGGGAACATTCAGTACTTC.

The chain links TRBV28 to TRBJ2-7, with D hard to call. This CDR3 region has 13 residues. Between the trimmed V and J ends, which lost 6 bases and 2 bases, there was a span of 11 bases. CDR1 and CDR2 (germline): MDHEN, SYDVKM. CDR3 nucleotides: TGTGCCAGCAGCCCGGTTAAGACCTACGAGCAGTACTTC. Encoded protein: CASSPVKTYEQYF.